These 17 T cell receptor beta chains came from one sample sequenced in a study of graft-versus-host responses after intestinal transplantation. Their recognized antigens are unknown. The repertoire was sequenced with immunoSEQ multiplex PCR; TCRdb's copy has only in-frame clones and lacks some. Of about 120,000 clones in the sample, approximately 95% were seen once. The sequenced sample was unstimulated CD4+ T cells sorted from spleen or lymph node cells, obtained before intestinal transplant. The receptors come from a human donor who received an intestinal transplant.

The genes are TRBV11-2 and TRBJ2-7; D may be TRBD1 (6 bases). The CDR3 length is 15 residues. V was pared by 5 bases and J by 0 bases, with 14 bases between. Germline V gene data show CDR1 as SGHAT and CDR2 as FQNNGV. Here the CDR3 DNA reads TGTGCCAGCAGCCCCCAGGGGACCATCTCCTACGAGCAGTACTTC. It codes for CASSPQGTISYEQYF. The full variable domain, with the rest looked up from reference TRBV11-2 and TRBJ2-7, is EAGVAQSPRYKIIEKRQSVAFWCNPISGHATLYWYQQILGQGPKLLIQFQNNGVVDDSQLPKDRFSAERLKGVDSTLKIQPAKLEDSAVYLCASSPQGTISYEQYFGPGTRLTVT.

The DNA of the CDR3 is TGTGCCAGCAGCTTGGGGGGCTGGGGCCGAAGCTCCTACGAGCAGTACTTC. Protein sequence: CASSLGGWGRSSYEQYF. V gene TRBV5-4 combines with J gene TRBJ2-7, with D maybe TRBD1 (5 bases). Germline V lookup: CDR1 SGHNT, CDR2 YYREEE (reference sequence). CDR3 length: 17 residues. V was trimmed by 0 bases and J by 0 bases, leaving 16 bases between them.

CDR3 coding DNA: TGTGCCTGGACCGGTAGGGGGGGGAACACTGAAGCTTTCTTT. The encoded protein is CAWTGRGGNTEAFF. This sequence joins TRBV30 and TRBJ1-1; the D gene is possibly TRBD1 (6 bases). The CDR3 sequence is 14 residues long. The germline V and J ends were trimmed by 4 bases and 1 base, with 13 bases remaining between them. Germline V gene lookup returns CDR1 GTSNPN and CDR2 SVGIG (reference sequence).

This clone is a singleton in its sample. V usage is TRBV6-5 and J usage is TRBJ2-7; 12 positions agree with TRBD1. This CDR3 is built from 15 residues. The trim removed 2 bases at V and 6 bases at J, leaving 5 bases unmatched. In germline, CDR1 is MNHEY, CDR2 SVGAGI. CDR3 sequence: CASSYGGTGGAEQYF. The CDR3 DNA reads as TGTGCCAGCAGTTACGGTGGGACAGGGGGCGCCGAGCAGTACTTC.

The rearrangement uses TRBV27 and TRBJ1-1, with 10 nucleotides matching TRBD1. This CDR3 region has 15 residues. Trimming removed 1 base from V and 6 bases from J; junction bases left unmatched: 5. Germline V gene lookup returns CDR1 MNHEY and CDR2 SMNVEV (reference sequence). The CDR3 bases are TGTGCCAGCAGTTTATACGGGACAGGGGAGGCTGAAGCTTTCTTT. Translating gives CASSLYGTGEAEAFF.

The V and J genes are TRBV7-9 and TRBJ1-1, with D tentatively TRBD1 (6 bases). This CDR3 region has 13 residues. Germline V gene sequence: CDR1 SEHNR, CDR2 FQNEAQ (reference sequence). V was clipped by 5 bases and J by 4 bases, with 11 bases between them. CDR3 in DNA: TGTGCCAGCAGCCCAGGCAGGGGCACTGAAGCTTTCTTT. Translated: CASSPGRGTEAFF.

The chain has TRBV19 and TRBJ2-1; TRBD2 aligns across 10 bases. V trimming: 4 bases; J trimming: 6 bases; junction bases outside the gene matches: 6. The CDR3 extends over 15 amino acids. The germline gives CDR1 LNHDA, CDR2 SQIVND (reference sequence). Here the CDR3 reads CASSKLAGWINEQFF. The DNA of the CDR3 is TGTGCCAGTAGTAAACTAGCGGGATGGATCAATGAGCAGTTCTTC. The entire variable domain, with the rest obtained from reference TRBV19 and TRBJ2-1, is as follows: DGGITQSPKYLFRKEGQNVTLSCEQNLNHDAMYWYRQDPGQGLRLIYYSQIVNDFQKGDIAEGYSVSREKKESFPLTVTSAQKNPTAFYLCASSKLAGWINEQFFGPGTRLTVL.

This sequence joins TRBV4-1 and TRBJ1-2; 9 bases line up with TRBD1. The germline V gene has CDR1 MGHRA and CDR2 YSYEKL. The CDR3 extends over 14 amino acids. Trimming took 0 bases from V and 6 from J; bases not matched to a gene: 2. This CDR3 is CASSQEYRGHGYTF. DNA of the CDR3: TGCGCCAGCAGCCAAGAATACAGGGGGCATGGCTACACCTTC.

This chain connects TRBV7-9 to TRBJ2-6; 11 bases align to TRBD1. This CDR3 is built from 17 residues. V lost 4 bases to trimming and J lost 2 bases; unmatched junction nucleotides: 4. Per the germline V gene, CDR1 is SEHNR and CDR2 is FQNEAQ (reference sequence). The CDR3 loop reads CASSSGQGGAGANVLTF. DNA of the CDR3: TGTGCCAGCAGCTCGGGACAGGGGGGCGCTGGGGCCAACGTCCTGACTTTC.

The chain combines TRBV30 with TRBJ1-2; D gene ambiguous. The germline CDR1 and CDR2 sequences are GTSNPN and SVGIG (reference sequence). The CDR3 runs 13 residues. V was shortened by 5 bases and J by 6 bases, with 16 bases between the two germline ends. As DNA, the CDR3 is TGTGCCTGGGGTCGGACGGTGGTAAATGGCTACACCTTC. Translating gives CAWGRTVVNGYTF.

The chain has TRBV6-5 and TRBJ1-1; perhaps TRBD1 as D (5 bases). Per germline, CDR1 MNHEY and CDR2 SVGAGI. The germline V and J ends were trimmed by 2 bases and 6 bases, with 19 bases remaining between them. The CDR3 runs to 16 residues. The CDR3 DNA reads TGTGCCAGCAGTTACGACGAGGGCAGGGCGGTCGCTGAAGCTTTCTTT. It specifies CASSYDEGRAVAEAFF.

This clone was seen only once. This chain connects TRBV6-1 to TRBJ1-1; possible D gene TRBD1, 5 bases. The length of the CDR3 is 13 residues. The V and J ends lost 11 bases and 6 bases respectively, with 19 bases between them. The germline V gene encodes CDR1 MNHNS and CDR2 SASEGT. The CDR3, as DNA: TGTGCCGCGCTACCGTCAGGGAGGGCTGAAGCTTTCTTT. Its translation is CAALPSGRAEAFF.

The rearrangement links TRBV7-9 to TRBJ2-7; the match to TRBD2 covers 10 bases. CDR1 is SEHNR, CDR2 FQNEAQ, per germline (reference sequence). The CDR3 extends over 15 amino acids. The V segment lost 5 bases and the J segment 4 bases; nucleotides outside the gene matches: 8. DNA of the CDR3: TGTGCCAGCAGCCGTACTAGCGGGAAATCGTACGAGCAGTACTTC. Its translation: CASSRTSGKSYEQYF.

This clone occurred once. The chain combines TRBV2 with TRBJ2-2; possible D gene TRBD1, 6 bases. Per the germline V gene, CDR1 is SNHLY and CDR2 is FYNNEI. The CDR3 extends over 15 amino acids. V dropped 5 bases and J dropped 0 bases, with 10 bases sitting between them. The CDR3 DNA reads TGTGCCAGCAGTCCGGGACACTCGAACACCGGGGAGCTGTTTTTT. It encodes CASSPGHSNTGELFF.

The chain carries TRBV7-6 and TRBJ1-3, with D unclear. The V end was cut by 5 bases, the J end by 0 bases, with 11 bases between. This CDR3 contains 15 residues. Germline loops: CDR1 SGHVS, CDR2 FNYEAQ. The CDR3 DNA follows: TGTGCCAGCAGCCCTCAGGCTAGCTCTGGAAACACCATATATTTT. Its protein is CASSPQASSGNTIYF.

This chain joins TRBV13 and TRBJ2-7; D remains unclear. V lost 0 bases to trimming and J lost 3 bases, with 3 bases between them. Germline lookup yields CDR1 PRHDT and CDR2 FYEKMQ (reference sequence). The CDR3 consists of 12 residues. CDR3 protein: CASSLGVYEQYF. DNA for the CDR3: TGTGCCAGCAGCTTAGGGGTCTACGAGCAGTACTTC.

The chain carries TRBV6-6 and TRBJ2-5; no clear D. The germline gives CDR1 MNHNY, CDR2 SVGAGI (reference sequence). Trimming removed 6 bases from V and 3 bases from J, with 11 bases in between. The CDR3 is made up of 13 amino acids. CDR3 coding DNA: TGTGCCAGCAGACAGTACTCCAAAGAGACCCAGTACTTC. This gives the protein CASRQYSKETQYF.